The sample holds a few counts of the clone carrying this TCR beta chain. Antigen specificity is unknown. By way of CD45RO/CCR7/CD25/CD127/CD95/CD27, the CD4+ regulatory, stem cell-like memory, central memory and naive cells were sorted. In all sorted populations, purity surpassed 95%. The data derive from a study of beta chain features in type 1 diabetes. Notes on the study in general: Among all four CD4+ subsets, Type 1 diabetes patients had TCRB CDR3s that were moderately but significantly shorter.

CDR3 length: 11 amino acids. Germline lookup yields CDR1 SGHTA and CDR2 FQGNSA. The V end lost 3 bases, the J end lost 12 bases, and 12 bases lay between the germline ends. Expressed TCRB transcripts got sequenced, as all isolated RNA was reverse transcribed. Profiled with immunoSEQ multiplex PCR; TCRdb holds only in-frame clones, not every one. The repertoire holds 130,000 to 150,000 clones, with 40% to 60% as singletons. Source material: Tregs from blood. The gene calls are TRBV7-2 and TRBJ2-7; a possible D gene is TRBD2 (5 bases). This clonotype originated in a man aged 18 to 30 in good health. CDR3: CASSFELVVYF. DNA for the CDR3: TGTGCCAGCAGCTTCGAACTAGTCGTGTACTTC. Complete variable domain (other parts from reference TRBV7-2 and TRBJ2-7): GAGVSQSPSNKVTEKGKDVELRCDPISGHTALYWYRQSLGQGLEFLIYFQGNSAPDKSGLPSDRFSAERTGGSVSTLTIQRTQQEDSAVYLCASSFELVVYFGPGTRLTVT.